This record looks at one T cell receptor (beta chain) sequence and its context. This clonotype was recorded a few times. The target of this receptor is not known. No base-level quality is on record; no much larger clone is a single base apart. Measured from the cysteine to the phenylalanine, the CDR3 is 12 residues long. Only the CDR3 DNA stays, 36 bases, in frame from base 1. The germline V gene (reference sequence) provides CDR1 DFQATT and CDR2 SNEGSKA. Trimming removed 4 bases from V and 2 bases from J, leaving 8 bases between the germline ends. The run used an Illumina HiSeq 1500. TCRdb itself trimmed the public reads at Q25 with fastp, ran MiXCR and retained productive beta chains. Under each unique CDR3 protein, matching rows form one entry showing the most common genes and DNA. Present in this sample are roughly 180,000 distinct CDR3 sequences, roughly 15% of which were seen just once. The ten largest account for approximately 26% of the sample.

These data are taken from a study of T cell repertoires in cytomegalovirus infection (dated by TCRdb to between 2019 and 2020). At the level of the whole study: Donor HLA type was relevant to the analysis, as public TCR beta signatures indicated carriage of CMV infection together with the matching HLA type. Overall study outcomes, separate from this receptor: In both this cohort and an independent cohort of some 370 donors, the cumulative frequency of public TCR beta family members distinguished carriers of CMV infection plus the relevant HLA type. The ex vivo response was dominated by HLA-C-restricted CMV-specific TCR beta clonotypes, which also provided the single most frequent clonotype in two of eight donors.

This receptor was obtained from a human donor in good health (CMV status not recorded). Some clones in this sample may be carry-over from other donors' samples. Input material: CD8+ T cells from PBMCs. This sequence uses TRBV20-1 and TRBJ1-2, with the D gene call left open. This receptor carries the CDR3 CSAMVANYGYTF. The DNA sequence follows: TGCAGTGCTATGGTCGCCAACTATGGCTACACCTTC.